Below, one T cell receptor (beta chain) is given with its context. The data stem from a study of shared clonotypes between healthy human individuals. TCRdb keeps only in-frame clones here, not all; method: immunoSEQ multiplex PCR. This table has approximately 650,000 clones, 95% to 96% appearing once. CD45RO-negative, CCR7-selected cells formed the naive CD8 fraction, which excluded terminally differentiated effector memory CD45RA+ cells. Germline V lookup: CDR1 MNHEY, CDR2 SVGAGI. The CDR3 covers 15 residues. V lost 0 bases and J 5 bases, leaving 13 bases between the germline ends. The chain combines TRBV6-5 with TRBJ2-5, with D unclear. The TCR comes from a woman in her 30s in good health. Sequences were obtained from naive CD8+ T cells sorted from blood. CDR3 amino acids: CASSYSRTDVETQYF. CDR3 nucleotides: TGTGCCAGCAGTTACTCAAGGACGGATGTGGAGACCCAGTACTTC.